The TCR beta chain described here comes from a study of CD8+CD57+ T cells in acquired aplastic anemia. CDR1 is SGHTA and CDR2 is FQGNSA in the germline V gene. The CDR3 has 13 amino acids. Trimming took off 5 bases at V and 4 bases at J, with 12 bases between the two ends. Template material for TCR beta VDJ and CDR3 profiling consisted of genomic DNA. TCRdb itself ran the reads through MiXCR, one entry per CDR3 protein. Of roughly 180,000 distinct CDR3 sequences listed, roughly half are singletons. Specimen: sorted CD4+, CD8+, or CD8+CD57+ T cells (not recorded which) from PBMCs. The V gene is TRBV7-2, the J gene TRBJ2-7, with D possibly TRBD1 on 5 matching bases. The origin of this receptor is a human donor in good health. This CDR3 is CASSPGHLYEQYF. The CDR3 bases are TGTGCCAGCAGCCCCGGACACCTTTACGAGCAGTACTTC.